This record covers a single T cell receptor beta chain. Its antigen is not identified. The sequenced cases were selected for having the highest brain T cell transcript signatures. This sample is drawn from a study of brain T cells in children with intractable seizures. Study-level results: Only CDR3 sequence similarity suggested viral specificity, without known HCMV serostatus. Absence of clones before surgery may stem from lower sequencing depth.

Generated by immunoSEQ multiplex PCR, the TCRdb table keeps only in-frame clones and is missing some. The top ten clones hold 3.8% of a sample with under 150,000 clones, 90% to 95% of them seen once. Germline V lookup: CDR1 SGHVS, CDR2 FQNEAQ. The ends were cut back, 5 bases at V and 8 bases at J, with 12 bases in the middle. This CDR3 comprises 13 residues. This chain links TRBV7-8 with TRBJ1-4; no reliable D call. This sequence was found in a boy less than two years old with hemimegalencephaly and intractable seizures. This sample comprised peripheral blood, obtained at surgery. The CDR3 DNA follows: TGTGCCAGCAGCGGGCGGAAAAACGAAAAACTGTTTTTT. Translated: CASSGRKNEKLFF. The complete variable domain, with remaining parts taken from reference TRBV7-8 and TRBJ1-4, reads GAGVSQSPRYKVAKRGQDVALRCDPISGHVSLFWYQQALGQGPEFLTYFQNEAQLDKSGLPSDRFFAERPEGSVSTLKIQRTQQEDSAVYLCASSGRKNEKLFFGSGTQLSVL.